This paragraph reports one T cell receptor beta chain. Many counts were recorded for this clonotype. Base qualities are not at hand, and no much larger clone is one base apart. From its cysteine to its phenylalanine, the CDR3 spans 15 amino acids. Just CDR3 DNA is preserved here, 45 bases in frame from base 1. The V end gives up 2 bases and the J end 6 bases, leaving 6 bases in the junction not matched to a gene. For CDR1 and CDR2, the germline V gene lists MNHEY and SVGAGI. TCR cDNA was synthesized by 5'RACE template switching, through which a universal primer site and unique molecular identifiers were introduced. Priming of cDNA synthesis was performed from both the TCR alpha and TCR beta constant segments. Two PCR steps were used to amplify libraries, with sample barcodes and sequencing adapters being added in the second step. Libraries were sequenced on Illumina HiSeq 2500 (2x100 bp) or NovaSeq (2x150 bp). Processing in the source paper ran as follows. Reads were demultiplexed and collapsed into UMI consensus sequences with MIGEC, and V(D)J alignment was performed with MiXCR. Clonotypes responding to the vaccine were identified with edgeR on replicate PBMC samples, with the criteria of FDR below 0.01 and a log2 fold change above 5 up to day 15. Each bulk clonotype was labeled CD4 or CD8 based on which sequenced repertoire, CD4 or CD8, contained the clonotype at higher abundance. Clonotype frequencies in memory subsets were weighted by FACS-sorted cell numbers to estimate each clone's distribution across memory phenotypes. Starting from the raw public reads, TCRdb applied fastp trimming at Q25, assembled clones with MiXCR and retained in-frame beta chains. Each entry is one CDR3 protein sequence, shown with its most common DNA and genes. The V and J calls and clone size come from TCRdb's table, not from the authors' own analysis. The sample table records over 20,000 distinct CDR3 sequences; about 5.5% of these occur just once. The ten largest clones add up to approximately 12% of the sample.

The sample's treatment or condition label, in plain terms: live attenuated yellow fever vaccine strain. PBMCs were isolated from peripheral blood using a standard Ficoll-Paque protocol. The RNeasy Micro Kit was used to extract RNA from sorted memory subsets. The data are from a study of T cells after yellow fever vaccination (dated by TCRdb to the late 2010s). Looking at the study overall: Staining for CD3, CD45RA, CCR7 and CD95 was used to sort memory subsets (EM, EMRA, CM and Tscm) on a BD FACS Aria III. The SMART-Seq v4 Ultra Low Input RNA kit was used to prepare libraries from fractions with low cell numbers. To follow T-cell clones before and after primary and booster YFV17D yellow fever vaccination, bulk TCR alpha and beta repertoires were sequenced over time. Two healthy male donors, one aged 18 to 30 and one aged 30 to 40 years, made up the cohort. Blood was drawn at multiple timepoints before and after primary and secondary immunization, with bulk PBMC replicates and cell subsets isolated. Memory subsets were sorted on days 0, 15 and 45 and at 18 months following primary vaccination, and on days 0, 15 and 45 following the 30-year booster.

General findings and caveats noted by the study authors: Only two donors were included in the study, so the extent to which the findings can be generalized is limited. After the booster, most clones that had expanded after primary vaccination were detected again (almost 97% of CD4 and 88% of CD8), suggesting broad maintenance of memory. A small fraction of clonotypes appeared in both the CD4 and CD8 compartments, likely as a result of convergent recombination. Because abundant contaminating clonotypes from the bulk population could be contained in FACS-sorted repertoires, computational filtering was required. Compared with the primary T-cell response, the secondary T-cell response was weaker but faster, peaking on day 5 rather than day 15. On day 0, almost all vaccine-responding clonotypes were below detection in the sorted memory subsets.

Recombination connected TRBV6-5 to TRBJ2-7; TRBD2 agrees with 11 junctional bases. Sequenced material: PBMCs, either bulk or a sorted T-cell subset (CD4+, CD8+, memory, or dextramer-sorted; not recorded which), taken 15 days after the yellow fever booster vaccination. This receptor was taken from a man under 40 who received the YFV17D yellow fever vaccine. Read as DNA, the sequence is TGTGCCAGCAGTTACCTAGCGGGAGGTGTGCCCGAGCAGTACTTC. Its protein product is CASSYLAGGVPEQYF.